This T cell receptor (beta chain) was identified in a study of beta chain features in type 1 diabetes. Whole-study findings and limits: Significant though moderate, a shortening of TCRB CDR3s appeared in all four CD4+ subsets of Type 1 diabetes patients. Comparison showed that naive, central memory and Treg TCRB repertoires appeared more similar among patients than among healthy donors. A potential PCR bias toward shorter templates would be equal in patient and control samples.

Investigators reverse transcribed all isolated RNA, so they sequenced expressed TCRB transcripts. Sequenced by immunoSEQ multiplex PCR; TCRdb stores in-frame clones only, minus some. The sample consists of over 200,000 clones, roughly a tenth of them appearing once. Details on this clone: Its specificity is not known.

Researchers reported sorting CD4+ naive, central memory, regulatory and stem cell-like memory cells via CD45RO/CCR7/CD25/CD127/CD95/CD27. The V gene's germline CDR1 is SGHTA and CDR2 FQGNSA. The CDR3 consists of 14 residues. V lost 2 bases to trimming and J lost 10 bases; unmatched junction nucleotides: 9. The sequencing sample was made of naive CD4+ T cells from blood. This clonotype was sampled from a young man with type 1 diabetes. The rearrangement joins TRBV7-2 to TRBJ1-1; 8 nucleotides align to TRBD1. CDR3 in DNA: TGTGCCAGCAGCTTACAAAAAACCGGGACAGGAGCTTTCTTT. It encodes CASSLQKTGTGAFF.